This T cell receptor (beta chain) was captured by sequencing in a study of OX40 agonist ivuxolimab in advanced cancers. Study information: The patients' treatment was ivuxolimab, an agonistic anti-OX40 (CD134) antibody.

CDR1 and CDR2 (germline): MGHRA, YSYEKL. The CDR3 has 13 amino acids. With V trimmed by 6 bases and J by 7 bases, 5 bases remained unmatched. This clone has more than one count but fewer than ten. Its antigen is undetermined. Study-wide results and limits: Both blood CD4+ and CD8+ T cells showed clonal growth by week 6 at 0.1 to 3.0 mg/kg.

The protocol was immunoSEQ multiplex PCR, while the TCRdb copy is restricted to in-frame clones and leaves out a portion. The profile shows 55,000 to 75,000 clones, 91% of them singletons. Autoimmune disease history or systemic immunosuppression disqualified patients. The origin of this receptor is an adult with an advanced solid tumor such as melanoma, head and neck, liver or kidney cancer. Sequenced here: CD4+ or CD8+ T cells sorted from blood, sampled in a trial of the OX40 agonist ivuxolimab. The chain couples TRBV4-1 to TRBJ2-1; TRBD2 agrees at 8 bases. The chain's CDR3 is CASSSSSGNEQFF. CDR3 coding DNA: TGCGCCAGCAGTTCTTCTAGCGGGAATGAGCAGTTCTTC.